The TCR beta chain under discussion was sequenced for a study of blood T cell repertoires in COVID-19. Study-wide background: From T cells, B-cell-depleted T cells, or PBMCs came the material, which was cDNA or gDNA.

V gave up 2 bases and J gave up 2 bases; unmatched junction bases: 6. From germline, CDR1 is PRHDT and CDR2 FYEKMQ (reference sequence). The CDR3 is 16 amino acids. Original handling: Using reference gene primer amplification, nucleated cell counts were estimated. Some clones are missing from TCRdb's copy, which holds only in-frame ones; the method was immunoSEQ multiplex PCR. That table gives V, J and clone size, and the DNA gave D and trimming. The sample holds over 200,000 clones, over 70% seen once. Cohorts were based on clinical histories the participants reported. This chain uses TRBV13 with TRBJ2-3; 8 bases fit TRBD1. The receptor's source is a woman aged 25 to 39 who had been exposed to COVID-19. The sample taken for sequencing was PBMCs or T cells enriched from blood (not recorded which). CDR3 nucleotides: TGTGCCAGCAGCTTAATCGGACAGGGATTCACAGATACGCAGTATTTT. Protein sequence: CASSLIGQGFTDTQYF.